Listed here is a single TCR beta chain. What it binds is not known. Reprocessing the 5' RACE reads, TCRdb reports a single entry for every CDR3 protein and omits DNA. This table holds some 400,000 distinct CDR3 sequences. The CDR3 sequence is 11 residues long. Germline CDR1 is ENHRY and CDR2 is SYGVKD. These data are taken from a study of monozygotic twins with inflammatory bowel disease. Study conclusions and caveats: Patients with IBD had less TCRbeta diversity (inverse Simpson) than their healthy co-twins. A distinction between different T cell subtypes was not possible.

Sequenced input: blood. The chain links TRBV10-3 to TRBJ1-2. The TCR comes from a human donor with ulcerative colitis or Crohn's disease, or a healthy co-twin of an affected twin (not recorded which). The CDR3 is CAISEIYGYTF.